This TCR beta chain derives from a study of neurological immune-mediated disorders. Study-level points and caveats: Private repertoires in all groups were suggested by the absence of shared CDR3 amino acid sequences among expanded clones across subjects. The level of TCR clonal expansion was highest in patients with HTLV-1-associated myelopathy and lowest in multiple sclerosis, where it fell below the level seen in healthy controls.

Germline-derived CDR1 and CDR2 are MNHNY and SVGAGI (reference sequence). The CDR3 has 12 residues. V lost 2 bases, J lost 12 bases, and 8 bases lay in between. This clonotype was detected ten times or more. As yet, its antigen is unknown. Indicated time point: longitudinal time-point 3. Serving as healthy controls were blood bank volunteers based in Maryland, USA. The making of cDNA relied on 5'RACE with 10-nucleotide random UMIs. TCRdb recomputed calls from the 5' RACE reads with MiXCR, one row per CDR3 protein. The sample has about 45,000 distinct CDR3 sequences; approximately 13% are singletons. This chain uses TRBV6-6 with TRBJ1-6; D gene uncertain. This sequence originates from a man between 25 and 39 years old in good health. Specimen: PBMCs. The chain's CDR3 is CASSYVIGPLHF. The DNA of the CDR3 is TGTGCCAGCAGTTACGTCATAGGACCCCTCCACTTT.